The sequence of this T cell receptor (beta chain) was determined in a study of shared clonotypes between healthy human individuals. Findings and caveats of the study: Non-shared clonotypes displayed generation probabilities falling below those of clonotypes present in all four donors.

Concerning this clone: Its antigen is unidentified.

The method was immunoSEQ multiplex PCR; TCRdb's version includes in-frame clones alone and lacks a portion of them. The table shows 1.6 million or so clones, with roughly 98.5% occurring only once. V was clipped by 4 bases and J by 2 bases, with 8 bases between them. The CDR3 has 14 amino acids. CDR1 and CDR2 (germline): WSHSY, SAAADI. This clonotype originated in a man between 25 and 39 years old in good health. Sequencing input: naive CD4+ T cells sorted from blood. Subset described: CD45RA+ positively selected. This sequence joins TRBV10-2 and TRBJ2-2, with D maybe TRBD2 (5 bases). The CDR3 loop reads CASSAASNTGELFF. For the CDR3, the DNA is TGCGCCAGCAGTGCGGCTAGCAACACCGGGGAGCTGTTTTTT.